These 22 T cell receptor beta chains came from one sample sequenced in a study of blood T cell repertoires in COVID-19. This table comes from immunoSEQ multiplex PCR, and its TCRdb copy is limited to in-frame clones, with some not included. The sample includes 250,000 to 300,000 clones, about nine tenths of them seen just once. The sample was peripheral blood. The origin of the receptors is a woman in her thirties or forties who had recovered from COVID-19.

In its sample, this clone was seen a few times. The CDR3 is CASTLRGVWTAQETQYF. DNA of the CDR3: TGCGCCAGCACCCTCCGGGGGGTCTGGACAGCTCAAGAGACCCAGTACTTC. The chain links TRBV5-1 to TRBJ2-5; maybe TRBD2 (7 bases). Trimming took off 6 bases at V and 2 bases at J, with 23 bases between the two ends. This CDR3 has 17 residues. The germline V gene encodes CDR1 SGHRS and CDR2 YFSETQ.

This sequence joins TRBV21-1 and TRBJ1-2; TRBD1 is the table's D call and was not checked against the DNA. TRBV21-1 is designated a pseudogene. CDR3 length equals 15 residues. The CDR3 bases are TGTGCCAGCAGCAAAGGGTTGACAGGGCACTATGGCTACACCTTC. Amino acids: CASSKGLTGHYGYTF.

This chain uses TRBV2 with TRBJ1-5; D is unclear. The germline V gene has CDR1 SNHLY and CDR2 FYNNEI. V lost 3 bases and J lost 2, with 11 bases in between. CDR3 length: 15 amino acids. Here the CDR3 DNA reads TGTGCCAGCAGTGAGATGTCATCGGGCAATCAGCCCCAGCATTTT. Translating gives CASSEMSSGNQPQHF.

The sample holds one count of this clone. The chain employs TRBV6-1 and TRBJ2-7; TRBD2 aligns across 7 bases. This CDR3 is 15 amino acids long. Trimming removed 1 base from V and 2 bases from J; junction bases left unmatched: 5. Germline CDR1 MNHNS, CDR2 SASEGT. In DNA, the CDR3 is TGTGCCAGCAGTGAAGGGCTAGCGGAAGCCTACGAGCAGTACTTC. Translated: CASSEGLAEAYEQYF.

The genes are TRBV6-5 and TRBJ2-2; D perhaps matches TRBD2 (7 bases). V was shortened by 4 bases and J by 6 bases, with 9 bases between the two germline ends. There are 13 residues in the CDR3. Per the germline V gene, CDR1 is MNHEY and CDR2 is SVGAGI. Here the CDR3 DNA reads TGTGCCAGCAGTTGGGGGGGCGCCGGGGAGCTGTTTTTT. It encodes CASSWGGAGELFF.

This rearrangement joins TRBV30 to TRBJ1-2, with TRBD1 matching over 7 bases. In germline, CDR1 is GTSNPN, CDR2 SVGIG (reference sequence). The junction had 5 bases not matched to a gene; V was cut back by 2 bases and J by 2 bases. The CDR3 has 14 amino acids. The CDR3, as DNA: TGTGCCTGGAGTTACGGACAGGCGAACTATGGCTACACCTTC. Protein sequence: CAWSYGQANYGYTF.

The V call is TRBV6-2 or TRBV6-3, the J call TRBJ2-2; 9 bases are a match to TRBD1. The trim removed 5 bases at V and 1 base at J, leaving 5 bases unmatched. The CDR3 totals 16 residues. The germline V gene encodes CDR1 MNHEY and CDR2 SVGEGT. The CDR3 protein is CASSQQGALNTGELFF. As DNA, the CDR3 is TGTGCCAGCAGTCAACAGGGGGCCTTGAACACCGGGGAGCTGTTTTTT.

This clone has just one count. This sequence joins TRBV4-2 and TRBJ2-3; a possible D gene is TRBD2 (7 bases). The CDR3 is 17 amino acids. Germline-derived CDR1 and CDR2 are LGHNA and YNFKEQ. V was trimmed by 0 bases and J by 3 bases, leaving 16 bases between them. CDR3 nucleotide sequence: TGTGCCAGCAGCCAAGATGGGGGCGGGAGTGGAACAGATACGCAGTATTTT. It codes for CASSQDGGGSGTDTQYF.

The chain has TRBV6-2 or TRBV6-3 and TRBJ2-3; no definite D call. This CDR3 is 14 amino acids long. V gave up 6 bases and J gave up 6 bases, with 16 bases separating them. Germline V gene sequence: CDR1 MNHEY, CDR2 SVGEGT. The DNA of the CDR3 is TGTGCCAGCAGCCTGACTTTAGTTACCGATACGCAGTATTTT. This codes for CASSLTLVTDTQYF.

In this sample, this clone turned up once. The chain joins TRBV18 to TRBJ2-3; D may be TRBD1 (6 bases). The CDR3 loop spans 15 amino acids. The V gene lost 1 base and the J gene lost 5 bases, with 13 bases spanning the gap. Germline-derived CDR1 and CDR2 are KGHSH and LQKENI. The CDR3 DNA reads as TGTGCCAGCTCACCACAATTTGGGGGCAGAGATACGCAGTATTTT. Residues: CASSPQFGGRDTQYF.

The chain couples TRBV13 to TRBJ2-1; 9 bases are shared with TRBD2. V trimming: 0 bases; J trimming: 0 bases; junction bases outside the gene matches: 6. Germline-derived CDR1 and CDR2 are PRHDT and FYEKMQ (reference sequence). CDR3 length equals 18 residues. CDR3 DNA sequence: TGTGCCAGCAGCTTAGGAGGATTAGCGGGAGTCTCCTACAATGAGCAGTTCTTC. Protein product: CASSLGGLAGVSYNEQFF.

The chain recombines TRBV6-5 with TRBJ1-6, with 7 bases fitting TRBD1. Germline CDR1 and CDR2: MNHEY and SVGAGI. The CDR3 contains 15 residues. The V segment lost 0 bases and the J segment 9 bases; nucleotides outside the gene matches: 5. Written as DNA, the CDR3 is TGTGCCAGCAGTTACTCGGGACAGATTGTTTCACCCCTCCACTTT. This gives the protein CASSYSGQIVSPLHF.

In its sample, this clone was seen many times. V is TRBV30 and J is TRBJ1-1, with D unresolved. With 4 bases removed from V and 4 bases from J, the gap between germline ends came to 7 bases. The CDR3 is 11 amino acids. Germline CDR1 reads GTSNPN; CDR2 reads SVGIG (reference sequence). As DNA, the CDR3 is TGTGCCTGGATAGTGGTCACTGAAGCTTTCTTT. The encoded protein is CAWIVVTEAFF.

The gene calls are TRBV6-1 and TRBJ2-7; maybe TRBD1 (5 bases). Looked up from germline, CDR1 is MNHNS and CDR2 is SASEGT. The V end lost 1 base, the J end lost 1 base, and 8 bases lay between the germline ends. The CDR3 is 14 residues long. The CDR3 spells CASSEVGPSYEQYF. The CDR3 DNA follows: TGTGCCAGCAGTGAAGTGGGGCCGTCCTACGAGCAGTACTTC.

The rearrangement links TRBV3-1 (or the pseudogene TRBV3-2) to TRBJ2-7; TRBD2 is a possible D gene (5 bases). The CDR3 has 13 residues. Trimming shortened V by 0 bases and J by 6 bases, and 9 bases separated the two germline ends. Per the germline V gene, CDR1 is LGHDT and CDR2 is YNNKEL (reference sequence). CDR3 coding DNA: TGTGCCAGCAGCCAAGAGCCGGCGGGCGAGCAGTACTTC. Protein: CASSQEPAGEQYF.

The chain links TRBV6-2 or TRBV6-3 to TRBJ1-1, with D maybe TRBD1 (6 bases). The germline V gene has CDR1 MNHEY and CDR2 SVGEGT. This CDR3 has 14 amino acids. The V end lost 5 bases, the J end lost 2 bases, and 12 bases lay between the germline ends. CDR3 in amino acids: CASSPPDRNTEAFF. CDR3 DNA sequence: TGTGCCAGCAGTCCCCCGGACAGAAACACTGAAGCTTTCTTT.

This clone appeared a single time. This chain connects TRBV3-1 (or the pseudogene TRBV3-2) to TRBJ2-1, with 8 bases matching TRBD2. This CDR3 region has 16 residues. After removal of 8 bases from V and 0 bases from J, the junction contained 9 bases not matched to a gene. Germline V gene sequence: CDR1 LGHDT, CDR2 YNNKEL (reference sequence). The CDR3 spells CASVPSGPNSYNEQFF. CDR3 sequence (DNA): TGTGCCAGCGTCCCTAGCGGGCCCAACTCCTACAATGAGCAGTTCTTC.

This chain links TRBV7-6 with TRBJ2-1; D not resolved. CDR3 length: 14 residues. V was shortened by 1 base and J by 6 bases, with 10 bases between the two germline ends. Germline-derived CDR1 and CDR2 are SGHVS and FNYEAQ. Here the CDR3 reads CASSLVLGGNEQFF. The CDR3 DNA is TGTGCCAGCAGCTTAGTACTCGGCGGCAATGAGCAGTTCTTC.

V is TRBV3-1 (or the pseudogene TRBV3-2) and J is TRBJ1-6, with 9 positions matching TRBD1. CDR1 and CDR2 from the germline V gene are LGHDT and YNNKEL (reference sequence). V gave up 7 bases and J gave up 0 bases; unmatched junction bases: 1. The CDR3 extends over 15 amino acids. The CDR3 here is CASKTGGSYNSPLHF. CDR3 coding DNA: TGTGCCAGCAAGACAGGGGGCTCCTATAATTCACCCCTCCACTTT.

The chain employs TRBV2 and TRBJ2-5, with D possibly TRBD1 on 5 matching bases. The germline V and J ends were trimmed by 3 bases and 5 bases, with 10 bases remaining between them. In germline, CDR1 is SNHLY, CDR2 FYNNEI. The CDR3 loop spans 13 amino acids. For the CDR3, the DNA is TGTGCCAGCAGTGATCAGGGTATCGAGACCCAGTACTTC. It encodes CASSDQGIETQYF.

The V and J genes are TRBV9 and TRBJ2-3; D possibly corresponds to TRBD1 (5 bases). With 4 bases removed from V and 2 bases from J, the gap between germline ends came to 11 bases. Germline CDR1 and CDR2: SGDLS and YYNGEE. CDR3 length: 14 residues. This CDR3 reads CASSPGQSTDTQYF. The CDR3 DNA reads TGTGCCAGCAGCCCCGGACAATCCACAGATACGCAGTATTTT.

Here the CDR3 DNA reads TGCGCCAGCAGCTTGCAGGGGCCCTCGAACACCGGGGAGCTGTTTTTT. Its protein is CASSLQGPSNTGELFF. The J gene is TRBJ2-2, the V gene TRBV5-1, with D maybe TRBD1 (6 bases). Germline CDR1 and CDR2: SGHRS and YFSETQ. This CDR3 is built from 16 residues. The V end lost 1 base, the J end lost 0 bases, and 10 bases lay between the germline ends.